Presented here are 16 T cell receptor beta chains from one specimen sequenced in a study of OX40 agonist ivuxolimab in advanced cancers. Assay used: immunoSEQ multiplex PCR; TCRdb lists only in-frame clones, some missing. This sample has roughly 63,000 clones, with around 87% found just once. The specimen was CD4+ or CD8+ T cells sorted from blood, collected in a trial of the OX40 agonist ivuxolimab. The receptor set was obtained from an adult with an advanced solid tumor such as melanoma, head and neck, liver or kidney cancer.

This chain uses TRBV10-3 with TRBJ1-1; D is perhaps TRBD1 (6 bases). CDR3 length equals 14 residues. V gave up 4 bases and J gave up 5 bases, with 14 bases separating them. Germline CDR1 ENHRY, CDR2 SYGVKD. CDR3 nucleotides: TGTGCCATCAGTGCTGTCTCAACAGGGACTGAAGCTTTCTTT. Residues: CAISAVSTGTEAFF.

The chain links TRBV5-1 to TRBJ1-1; D not certain. Germline assignment: CDR1 SGHRS and CDR2 YFSETQ. V lost 2 bases, J lost 4 bases, and 9 bases lay in between. The CDR3 contains 13 residues. The CDR3 nucleotides are TGCGCCAGCAGCTTCGAAACCGCCACTGAAGCTTTCTTT. It specifies CASSFETATEAFF.

This chain uses TRBV5-1 with TRBJ2-7; 13 bases are a match to TRBD2. Germline V lookup: CDR1 SGHRS, CDR2 YFSETQ. V gave up 4 bases and J gave up 2 bases; unmatched junction bases: 3. The CDR3 length is 15 residues. CDR3 sequence reads: CASSETSGGAYEQYF. CDR3 DNA: TGCGCCAGCAGCGAAACTAGCGGGGGGGCCTACGAGCAGTACTTC. Supplemented by reference TRBV5-1 and TRBJ2-7, the full variable domain reads KAGVTQTPRYLIKTRGQQVTLSCSPISGHRSVSWYQQTPGQGLQFLFEYFSETQRNKGNFPGRFSGRQFSNSRSEMNVSTLELGDSALYLCASSETSGGAYEQYFGPGTRLTVT.

The chain has TRBV18 and TRBJ2-7; D possibly corresponds to TRBD2 (7 bases). Germline V CDR1 and CDR2: KGHSH, LQKENI. The CDR3 has 16 amino acids. The germline V and J ends were trimmed by 1 base and 1 base, with 14 bases remaining between them. For the CDR3, the DNA is TGTGCCAGCTCACCACTTTCGGGGGGCCCATCCTACGAGCAGTACTTC. This translates into CASSPLSGGPSYEQYF.

This clone was detected a few times. V gene TRBV5-1 combines with J gene TRBJ1-1, with D possibly matching TRBD1 (6 bases). CDR1 and CDR2 (germline): SGHRS, YFSETQ. The V end was cut by 0 bases, the J end by 10 bases, with 16 bases between. The CDR3 is 14 residues long. CDR3 in DNA: TGCGCCAGCAGCTTGGCCTGGGACACTTGGGGAGCTTTCTTT. Translating it yields CASSLAWDTWGAFF.

The chain carries TRBV6-1 and TRBJ2-7; D tentatively fits TRBD1 or TRBD2 (5 bases each). Germline assignment: CDR1 MNHNS and CDR2 SASEGT. The CDR3 is 15 residues long. V lost 3 bases to trimming and J lost 5 bases, with 17 bases between them. The CDR3 coding sequence is TGTGCCAGCAGTGACCGGGACCCGGGGTCCCACGAGCAGTACTTC. Its protein is CASSDRDPGSHEQYF.

The chain couples TRBV9 to TRBJ1-2; D is ambiguous. Trimming took off 0 bases at V and 10 bases at J, with 19 bases between the two ends. Germline V gives CDR1 SGDLS, CDR2 YYNGEE. The CDR3 is 15 amino acids. Written as DNA, the CDR3 is TGTGCCAGCAGCGTAGGTTGGGGTCTTGTATCCTTCTACACCTTC. Amino acid sequence: CASSVGWGLVSFYTF. The whole variable domain, filled in from reference TRBV9 and TRBJ1-2, reads DSGVTQTPKHLITATGQRVTLRCSPRSGDLSVYWYQQSLDQGLQFLIQYYNGEERAKGNILERFSAQQFPDLHSELNLSSLELGDSALYFCASSVGWGLVSFYTFGSGTRLTVV.

This sequence joins TRBV5-5 and TRBJ1-1; D remains unclear. Germline CDR1 SGHKS, CDR2 YYEKEE (reference sequence). V gave up 0 bases and J gave up 1 base, with 10 bases separating them. The CDR3 length is 15 residues. Here the CDR3 reads CASSLVRARNTEAFF. In nucleotides, the CDR3 is TGTGCCAGCAGCTTGGTGAGGGCGAGGAACACTGAAGCTTTCTTT.

The CDR3 coding sequence is TGTGCCAGCAGCTTCGGATATACAGCCGGGACAGGGGGCTCCGAGCAGTACTTC. Its protein is CASSFGYTAGTGGSEQYF. The chain is built from TRBV11-2 and TRBJ2-7, with TRBD1 identical over 12 bases. The germline gives CDR1 SGHAT, CDR2 FQNNGV. J gave up 6 bases and V 3 bases, and 15 bases lay outside the gene matches. The CDR3 spans 18 residues.

This rearrangement joins TRBV7-6 to TRBJ1-1; D gene ambiguous. CDR3 length: 17 amino acids. CDR1 is SGHVS, CDR2 FNYEAQ, per germline. Trimming cost V 5 bases and J 4 bases, with 23 bases left between them. CDR3 residues: CASSPARANSMGTEAFF. As DNA, the CDR3 is TGTGCCAGCAGCCCTGCCCGGGCCAACTCGATGGGCACTGAAGCTTTCTTT.

The V call is TRBV18, the J call TRBJ2-3, with D unresolved. The CDR3 is made up of 12 amino acids. CDR1 and CDR2 from the germline V gene are KGHSH and LQKENI. The V end was cut by 6 bases, the J end by 6 bases, with 10 bases between. Here the CDR3 reads CASSPAADTQYF. As DNA, the CDR3 is TGTGCCAGCTCCCCTGCCGCGGATACGCAGTATTTT.

The V and J genes are TRBV5-1 and TRBJ1-2, with TRBD1 matching over 9 bases. Germline CDR1 reads SGHRS; CDR2 reads YFSETQ. This CDR3 spans 15 amino acids. Trimming removed 0 bases from V and 4 bases from J; junction bases left unmatched: 4. The CDR3 bases are TGCGCCAGCAGCTTGGGGGGACAGGGCGTCTATGGCTACACCTTC. Protein sequence: CASSLGGQGVYGYTF.

As for this clone: At one of its ends the junction is not consistent with the germline gene, which may arise from a read error. The chain has TRBV5-1 and TRBJ1-1, with D perhaps TRBD1 (5 bases). In germline, CDR1 is SGHRS, CDR2 YFSETQ. This CDR3 has 13 residues. CDR3 amino acids: CASSLSGNAEAFF. The CDR3 coding sequence is TGCGCCAGCAGCTTGTCAGGGAACGCTGAAGCTTTCTTT.

The V and J genes are TRBV20-1 and TRBJ2-5, with D unclear. The V gene lost 6 bases and the J gene lost 6 bases, with 8 bases spanning the gap. The germline gives CDR1 DFQATT, CDR2 SNEGSKA (reference sequence). The CDR3 is 10 amino acids. CDR3 bases: TGCAGTGCCCTACAACAGACCCAGTACTTC. This gives the protein CSALQQTQYF.

The chain carries TRBV7-6 and TRBJ2-2; D unresolved. The CDR3 is 15 residues long. Germline V CDR1 and CDR2: SGHVS, FNYEAQ. Trimming shortened V by 5 bases and J by 3 bases, and 13 bases separated the two germline ends. The CDR3 protein is CASSPAVVHTGELFF. In DNA form, the CDR3 reads TGTGCCAGCAGCCCCGCCGTGGTTCACACCGGGGAGCTGTTTTTT.

The chain employs TRBV5-1 and TRBJ2-7; 8 nucleotides line up with TRBD1. Losses at the gene ends were 1 base for V and 5 bases for J; bases not matched to a gene: 8. The CDR3 is 15 residues long. The V gene's germline CDR1 is SGHRS and CDR2 YFSETQ. The CDR3 DNA follows: TGCGCCAGCAGCTTGCAGGGGGCGCAAATTAACGAGCAGTACTTC. This encodes CASSLQGAQINEQYF.